Listed here are 5 T cell receptor beta chains from one sample, sequenced in a study of blood T cell repertoires in COVID-19 (dated by TCRdb to between 2020 and 2021). To prepare the library, the immunoSEQ multiplex PCR assay was applied. TCRdb stores this immuneACCESS table with in-frame sequences only. Part of the clones is absent; in the studies checked, under half of the shortfall reflects unresolved V genes, and no reason is known for the rest. Recorded for this sample are around 25,000 clones; 80% to 90% of them occurred a single time. In total, the top ten clones hold under 10% of the sample. The sample was peripheral blood. The receptors come from a woman in her 50s with active COVID-19.

V gene TRBV3-1 (or the pseudogene TRBV3-2) combines with J gene TRBJ1-3; no clear D. Germline CDR1 LGHDT, CDR2 YNNKEL (reference sequence). The CDR3 extends over 15 amino acids. Trimming pared 1 base from V and 4 bases from J, leaving 11 bases between. In nucleotides, the CDR3 is TGTGCCAGCAGCCAAGTTTTGGCGGCCGGAAACACCATATATTTT. This sequence encodes CASSQVLAAGNTIYF.

The rearrangement joins TRBV28 to TRBJ1-1; 8 bases match TRBD1. Germline V CDR1 and CDR2: MDHEN, SYDVKM. The J segment lost 4 bases and the V segment lost 2 bases, leaving 6 bases of the junction unmatched. The CDR3 loop spans 15 amino acids. The CDR3 here is CASSLIQGAGTEAFF. The CDR3 DNA follows: TGTGCCAGCAGTTTAATCCAGGGGGCTGGCACTGAAGCTTTCTTT.

The chain links TRBV27 to TRBJ2-2; 8 bases line up with TRBD2. Germline-derived CDR1 and CDR2 are MNHEY and SMNVEV (reference sequence). Trimming cost V 4 bases and J 2 bases; bases outside gene matches: 3. This CDR3 has 15 amino acids. CDR3 loop: CASSSLAVNTGELFF. The CDR3 nucleotides read TGTGCCAGCAGTTCACTAGCGGTTAACACCGGGGAGCTGTTTTTT.

The gene calls are TRBV6-6 and TRBJ2-7, with D uncertain. Germline V CDR1 and CDR2: MNHNY, SVGAGI (reference sequence). The CDR3 has 11 amino acids. Trimming cost V 6 bases and J 3 bases, with 6 bases left between them. CDR3 nucleotides: TGTGCCAGCAGCCCAAACTACGAGCAGTACTTC. Translating it yields CASSPNYEQYF.

The J gene is TRBJ2-2, the V gene TRBV7-9, with D tentatively TRBD1 (5 bases). Germline V gene sequence: CDR1 SEHNR, CDR2 FQNEAQ (reference sequence). V was cut by 4 bases and J by 2 bases, with 11 bases left in between. CDR3 length equals 15 residues. The CDR3 here is CASSSTTVNTGELFF. As DNA, the CDR3 is TGTGCCAGCAGCTCCACGACAGTAAACACCGGGGAGCTGTTTTTT.